This is a list of T cell receptor beta chains from one sample in a study of OX40 agonist ivuxolimab in advanced cancers. This table comes from immunoSEQ multiplex PCR, and its TCRdb copy is limited to in-frame clones, with some not included. Of some 70,000 clones in the sample, under 90% were seen once. Sequencing was performed on CD4+ or CD8+ T cells sorted from blood, taken in a trial of the OX40 agonist ivuxolimab. The receptors stem from an adult with an advanced solid tumor such as melanoma, head and neck, liver or kidney cancer. Each CDR3 is given without its conserved first and last residue.

j_call v_call cdr3_aa
TRBJ2-5 TRBV7-2 ASSFSETQY
TRBJ2-7 TRBV5-1 ASSLDGNEQY
TRBJ1-2 TRBV5-4 ASSRDRLANYGYT
TRBJ2-7 TRBV4-1 ASSQIGTGVSNEQY
TRBJ2-7 TRBV18 ASSPLGNEQY
TRBJ1-2 TRBV11-3 ASSLDKGFFYGYT
TRBJ2-7 TRBV29-1 SGTSGNEQY
TRBJ2-2 TRBV19 ASNAMVNTGELF
TRBJ1-3 TRBV18 ASSPIEGNSGNTIY
TRBJ1-6 TRBV19 ASNIGVGNGNSPLH
TRBJ1-5 TRBV5-6 ASSLSTQPQH
TRBJ1-2 TRBV5-1 ASSSRMHGYT
TRBJ1-6 TRBV7-9 ASSLGGSRGGNSPLH
TRBJ2-2 TRBV2 ACLERLIGTGELF
TRBJ2-7 TRBV27 ASSPDRGDYEQY
TRBJ1-1 TRBV5-4 ASSSQGFEAF
TRBJ2-3 TRBV29-1 SVGVRRAPQWGQY
TRBJ2-4 TRBV19 ASSNGTVLAKNIQY
TRBJ1-2 TRBV7-8 ASSLVISGRFYRGYT
TRBJ1-5 TRBV11-2 ASSLGPGAGYQPQH
TRBJ1-5 TRBV6-5 ASSETGYSNQPQH
TRBJ1-2 TRBV29-1 SVAGQAWGYGYT
TRBJ1-4 TRBV7-2 ASSLAGANEKLF
TRBJ1-2 TRBV5-1 ASSLGLGPLYGYT
TRBJ1-3 TRBV18 ASSLLPPGNTIY
TRBJ2-2 TRBV19 ASSRLGGELF
TRBJ1-6 TRBV4-3 ASSQDPGQGITLH
TRBJ2-5 TRBV7-9 ASSLVAEGETQY
TRBJ2-4 TRBV18 ASSPSYSFTGAGDKSKNIQY
TRBJ2-7 TRBV7-2 ASSLVAGDMEQY
TRBJ2-1 TRBV7-2 ASSSPWEGNEQF
TRBJ2-3 TRBV10-3 AISESGLAGFRGTDTQY
TRBJ1-1 TRBV4-2 ASSLDYLGGKTEAF
TRBJ1-2 TRBV18 ASSPTGRPMVAAGYT
TRBJ1-1 TRBV29-1 SVRPLNAGTEAF
TRBJ1-5 TRBV2 ASNTGLGNQPQH
TRBJ1-5 TRBV30 AWSVRQGAGNQPQH
TRBJ1-1 TRBV11-3 ASSSGTGQGSEAF
TRBJ2-7 TRBV29-1 STSGGSYEQY
TRBJ1-3 TRBV9 ASSAGGAGNTIY
TRBJ2-7 TRBV7-2 ASSRVTGIGQGNLYEQY
TRBJ1-1 TRBV5-1 ASSSGTLNTEAF
TRBJ2-3 TRBV4-3 ASSQGAGTSTDTQY
TRBJ2-7 TRBV18 ASSPGGPVYEQY
TRBJ1-3 TRBV6-5 ASSYGTGYKGNTIY
TRBJ1-1 TRBV20-1 SALRGTEAF
TRBJ1-5 TRBV19 ASSIMRTQH
TRBJ1-6 TRBV15 ATSRSRGRGSYNSPLH
TRBJ1-4 TRBV6-5 ASSTGGTNEKLF
TRBJ2-1 TRBV4-2 ASSQRAGVHNEQF